What follows is one T cell receptor beta chain and its context. The data were obtained in a study of CD4 T cell repertoires in COVID-19. Study at large: Relabeled CFSE-low cells, IL-2-expanded for about nine days, met spikes from other coronaviruses.

The method was immunoSEQ multiplex PCR; TCRdb's version includes in-frame clones alone and lacks a portion of them. The table records approximately 75,000 clones, around four fifths of them present only once. This CDR3 is built from 15 residues. The V gene end was trimmed by 0 bases and the J gene end by 4 bases; junction bases not matched to a gene: 6. Germline V gene lookup returns CDR1 SGDLS and CDR2 YYNGEE. The specimen was CD4+ T cells from peripheral blood, collected after recovery from COVID-19. This sequence joins TRBV9 and TRBJ2-7; 8 nucleotides match TRBD1. This TCR came from a human donor who had COVID-19. The CDR3: CASSVETGVRYEQYF. DNA for the CDR3: TGTGCCAGCAGCGTAGAGACAGGGGTTAGATACGAGCAGTACTTC.